This T cell receptor beta chain was identified during a study of technical replicates of blood from several donors. Assay: immunoSEQ multiplex PCR; the TCRdb copy retains only in-frame clones and omits some. The repertoire holds about 79,000 clones, with approximately 94% as singletons. The germline V gene has CDR1 SGHRS and CDR2 YFSETQ. The CDR3 length is 19 residues. With 4 bases removed from V and 0 bases from J, the gap between germline ends came to 20 bases. Sequenced material: T cells isolated from PBMCs. The receptor was derived from a human donor in good health. This chain links TRBV5-1 with TRBJ2-6; possible D gene TRBD1, 6 bases. The CDR3 region has the DNA TGCGCCAGCAGCCCTGATTGGGGGCGTGCTTCCTCTGGGGCCAACGTCCTGACTTTC. It encodes CASSPDWGRASSGANVLTF.